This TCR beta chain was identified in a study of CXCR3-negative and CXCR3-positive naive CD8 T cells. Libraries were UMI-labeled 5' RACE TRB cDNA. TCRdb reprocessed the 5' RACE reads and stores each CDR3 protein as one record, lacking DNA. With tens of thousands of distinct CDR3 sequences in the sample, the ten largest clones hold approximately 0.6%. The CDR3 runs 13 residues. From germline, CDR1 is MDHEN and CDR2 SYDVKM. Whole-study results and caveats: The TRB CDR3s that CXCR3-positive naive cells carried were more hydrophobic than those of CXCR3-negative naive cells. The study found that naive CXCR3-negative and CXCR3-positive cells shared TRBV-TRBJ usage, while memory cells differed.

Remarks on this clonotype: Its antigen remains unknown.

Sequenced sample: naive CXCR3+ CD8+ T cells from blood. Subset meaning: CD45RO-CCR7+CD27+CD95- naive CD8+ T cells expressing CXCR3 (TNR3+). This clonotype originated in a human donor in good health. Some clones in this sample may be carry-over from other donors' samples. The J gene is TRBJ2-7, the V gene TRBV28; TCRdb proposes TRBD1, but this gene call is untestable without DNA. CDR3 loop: CASSIQGQDEQYF. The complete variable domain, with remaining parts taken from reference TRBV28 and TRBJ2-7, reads DVKVTQSSRYLVKRTGEKVFLECVQDMDHENMFWYRQDPGLGLRLIYFSYDVKMKEKGDIPEGYSVSREKKERFSLILESASTNQTSMYLCASSIQGQDEQYFGPGTRLTVT.